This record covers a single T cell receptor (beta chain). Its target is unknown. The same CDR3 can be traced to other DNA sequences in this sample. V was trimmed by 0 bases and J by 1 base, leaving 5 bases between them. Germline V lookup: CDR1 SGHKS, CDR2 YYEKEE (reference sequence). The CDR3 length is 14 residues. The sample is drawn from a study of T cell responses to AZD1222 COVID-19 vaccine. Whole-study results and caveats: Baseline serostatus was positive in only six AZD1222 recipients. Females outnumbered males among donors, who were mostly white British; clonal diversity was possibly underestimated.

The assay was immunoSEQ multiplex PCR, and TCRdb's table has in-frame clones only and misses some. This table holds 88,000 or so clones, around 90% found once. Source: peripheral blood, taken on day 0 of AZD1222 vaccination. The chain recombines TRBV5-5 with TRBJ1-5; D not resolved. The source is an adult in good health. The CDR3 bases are TGTGCCAGCAGCTTGGAAGGAAGCAATCAGCCCCAGCATTTT. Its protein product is CASSLEGSNQPQHF.